This T cell receptor beta chain was captured by sequencing in a study of control samples from healthy donors and cancer patients. Libraries were prepared by immunoSEQ multiplex PCR; TCRdb keeps only in-frame clonotypes and omits some of them. The sample holds about 170,000 clones; approximately 92% are singletons and the top ten take just over 2%. Trimming stripped 5 bases from V and 5 bases from J, with 16 bases between. Germline-derived CDR1 and CDR2 are SGHDT and YYEEEE. CDR3 length: 14 amino acids. The rearrangement uses TRBV5-6 and TRBJ1-2, with D tentatively TRBD1 (5 bases). Sequencing was done on a sample of blood. The TCR originated in a woman aged 40 to 49 in good health. CDR3 in amino acids: CASSPIGEFYGYTF. The CDR3, as DNA: TGTGCCAGCAGTCCTATAGGGGAGTTTTATGGCTACACCTTC. Drawing the rest from reference TRBV5-6 and TRBJ1-2, the complete variable domain is DAGVTQSPTHLIKTRGQQVTLRCSPKSGHDTVSWYQQALGQGPQFIFQYYEEEERQRGNFPDRFSGHQFPNYSSELNVNALLLGDSALYLCASSPIGEFYGYTFGSGTRLTVV.